This TCR beta chain appears in the sequencing data of a study of vaccination and CD4 T cells after COVID-19. Overall study context: Control cultures received a CEFX pool, an HIV-1 Nef pool, or no peptide.

Looked up from germline, CDR1 is MNHNS and CDR2 is SASEGT. There are 14 residues in the CDR3. V lost 2 bases and J 8 bases, leaving 12 bases between the germline ends. The study sequenced cultured CD4+ T cell DNA using the Oncomine TCR Beta short-read assay. Genomic DNA was isolated from cultured CD4+ T cells. In TCRdb, the PCR reads were re-called with MiXCR into one record per CDR3 protein. The sample lists some 20,000 distinct CDR3 sequences, just under 45% occurring once. Treatment meaning: roughly nine-day PBMC culture with coronavirus spike peptide pools or control peptides (ViraFEST assay). This clonotype was counted a few times. Its matching antigen is unknown.

Sequences were obtained from CD4+ T cells from blood, cultured in vitro. The sequence was collected from a human donor who had recovered from COVID-19. The chain joins TRBV6-1 to TRBJ1-4; D may be TRBD1 (5 bases). The CDR3 DNA reads TGTGCCAGCAGTGAATCTGGCAGGGAGGAAAAACTGTTTTTT. It translates to CASSESGREEKLFF.